These T cell receptor beta chains were read from a single sample in a study of prognosis after radiotherapy for stage I lung cancer. TCRdb called the multiplex PCR reads again in MiXCR, with one record for every CDR3 protein. The sample lists some 35,000 distinct CDR3 sequences; around a third were seen once. This material consisted of PBMCs, taken before or after stereotactic body radiation therapy (not recorded which). These receptors came from a donor aged 50 or older with non-small cell lung cancer. Each CDR3 is given with its conserved first and last residue. Each record gives: D gene, V gene, J gene, clone size, CDR3 DNA, CDR3 protein. A D gene is named only where the DNA matches it firmly. Some rows mark clone size as missing; the rest say once, few, many or name a class of expanded clone.

-	TRBV15	TRBJ1-1	many	TGTGCCACCAGCAGAGGGACAAGGAACACTGAAGCTTTCTTT	CATSRGTRNTEAFF
-	TRBV12-3/TRBV12-4	TRBJ1-6	many	TGTGCCAGCAGCTCTCTTAATTCACCCCTCCACTTT	CASSSLNSPLHF
-	TRBV4-1	TRBJ2-4	many	TGCGCCAGCAGCCAGAATTTGATCTTAGCCAAAAACATTCAGTACTTC	CASSQNLILAKNIQYF
-	TRBV7-9	TRBJ1-1	many	TGTGCCAGCAGCTTACTCGGAAAGAACACTGAAGCTTTCTTT	CASSLLGKNTEAFF
TRBD2	TRBV29-1	TRBJ2-3	many	TGCAGCGTTGAGGGACTAGCGGGGGGCCGCACAGATACGCAGTATTTT	CSVEGLAGGRTDTQYF
-	TRBV6-1	TRBJ2-7	many	TGTGCCAGCAGCCCCTGGGCTCTGGGGTACAGGGAGCAGTACTTC	CASSPWALGYREQYF
-	TRBV3-1	TRBJ1-2	many	TGTGCCAGCAGCCAAGGAGGTGGGAGGGGCTACACCTTC	CASSQGGGRGYTF
TRBD1	TRBV11-2	TRBJ2-5	many	TGTGCCAGCAGCTTAGATCGGACAGGGAGCGAGACCCAGTACTTC	CASSLDRTGSETQYF
-	TRBV7-2	TRBJ2-1	-	TGTGCCAGCAGCCCCAACAGAGGGCGCTACAATGATCAGTTCTTC	CASSPNRGRYNDQFF
-	TRBV20-1	TRBJ2-7	many	TGCAGTGCTAGAGAAGGTACAGGAGAATACGAGCAGTACTTC	CSAREGTGEYEQYF
-	TRBV28	TRBJ2-2	many	TGTGCCAGCAGTTTGAGTTCTTCCGGGCAGATTAACACCGGGGAGCTGTTTTTT	CASSLSSSGQINTGELFF
TRBD1	TRBV24-1	TRBJ1-2	many	TGTGCCACCAGTGACATGGGACAGGGATATGGCTACACCTTC	CATSDMGQGYGYTF
TRBD2	TRBV6-1	TRBJ2-7	many	TGTGCCAGCTCACCGGGACTATCCTACGAGCAGTACTTC	CASSPGLSYEQYF
-	TRBV11-1	TRBJ2-1	many	TGTGCCAGCGGGACTGGGGGTTACAATGAGCAGTTCTTC	CASGTGGYNEQFF
-	TRBV7-2	TRBJ2-7	many	TGTGCCAGCAGCTTGGTTACAGGTATCTCCTACGAGCAGTACTTC	CASSLVTGISYEQYF
-	TRBV20-1	TRBJ2-3	many	TGCAGTGCTCCTACGCCAGGGGAGGGCACAGATACGCAGTATTTT	CSAPTPGEGTDTQYF
-	TRBV20-1	TRBJ2-1	many	TGCAGTGCCCCAAACCAGGAAGCAGATGAGCAGTTCTTC	CSAPNQEADEQFF
TRBD2	TRBV9	TRBJ2-5	-	TGTGCCAGCAGCAAGGGGGGCCTAGCGGGGGGAGAGACCCAGTACTTC	CASSKGGLAGGETQYF
-	TRBV12-3/TRBV12-4	TRBJ2-6	many	TGTGCCAGCAGGAGTACGGGCTCTGGGGCCAACGTCCTGACTTTC	CASRSTGSGANVLTF
-	TRBV28	TRBJ1-6	many	TGTGCCAGCAGTACCCGCCTCTATAATTCACCCCTCCACTTT	CASSTRLYNSPLHF
TRBD1	TRBV5-1	TRBJ2-2	-	TGTGCCAGCAGCCGGACAGGGGGGAACACCGGGGAGCTGTTTTTT	CASSRTGGNTGELFF
-	TRBV28	TRBJ1-1	once	TGTGCCAGCAACACTCCCGCGAACACTGAAGCTTTCTTT	CASNTPANTEAFF
TRBD2	TRBV5-6	TRBJ2-2	many	TGTGCCAGCAGCTTTCCGGGACTAAACACCGGGGAGCTGTTTTTT	CASSFPGLNTGELFF
TRBD1	TRBV2	TRBJ1-2	many	TGTGCCAGCAGTAAGGATCGGACAGGGGGTGGCTACACCTTC	CASSKDRTGGGYTF
-	TRBV19	TRBJ2-1	many	TGTGCCAGTAGGAAGGGTAGGGGTTCGTCGGGGCCTAACAATGAGCAGTTCTTC	CASRKGRGSSGPNNEQFF
TRBD2	TRBV4-2	TRBJ2-5	many	TGTGCCAGCAGCCGGGGAGAGCGGGGGACCCAAGAGACCCAGTACTTC	CASSRGERGTQETQYF
TRBD1	TRBV5-1	TRBJ1-2	medium-sized	TGCGCCAGCAGCTTTCCGGGACAGGGACTGAGAGGCTACACCTTC	CASSFPGQGLRGYTF
-	TRBV20-1	TRBJ1-2	many	TGCAGTGCTAGACCGGGGGCATATGGCTACACCTTC	CSARPGAYGYTF
-	TRBV6-7	TRBJ1-6	-	TGTGCCAGCAGTTACCCCCAACAGGGTGGGAATTCACCCCTCCACTTT	CASSYPQQGGNSPLHF
TRBD1	TRBV7-9	TRBJ1-2	medium-sized	TGTGCCAGCAGCCCCCAGGGGGCGGGGGGCTACACCTTC	CASSPQGAGGYTF
-	TRBV5-6	TRBJ1-6	many	TGTGCCAGCAGCTTTTTGGGGAATTCACCCCTCCACTTT	CASSFLGNSPLHF
-	TRBV20-1	TRBJ1-2	many	TGCAGTGAGGGACTCTATTTGACTAACTATGGCTACACCTTC	CSEGLYLTNYGYTF
-	TRBV6-5	TRBJ1-6	-	TGTGCCAGCATTTATTCGGGGAATAGTAATTCACCCCTCCACTTT	CASIYSGNSNSPLHF
-	TRBV6-2/TRBV6-3	TRBJ2-7	-	TGTGCCAGCCGACACCCAAGCTCCTACGATCAGTACTTC	CASRHPSSYDQYF
-	TRBV14	TRBJ1-3	many	TGTGCCAGCAGCCAAGTTGGGGCAGTCTCTGGAAACACCATATATTTT	CASSQVGAVSGNTIYF
TRBD1	TRBV7-9	TRBJ1-4	many	TGTGCCAGCAGCGGACAGGAAGGGGACCTTGATGAAAAACTGTTTTTT	CASSGQEGDLDEKLFF
-	TRBV12-3/TRBV12-4	TRBJ1-3	many	TGTGCCAGCAACGGACCGGGAAACACCATATATTTT	CASNGPGNTIYF